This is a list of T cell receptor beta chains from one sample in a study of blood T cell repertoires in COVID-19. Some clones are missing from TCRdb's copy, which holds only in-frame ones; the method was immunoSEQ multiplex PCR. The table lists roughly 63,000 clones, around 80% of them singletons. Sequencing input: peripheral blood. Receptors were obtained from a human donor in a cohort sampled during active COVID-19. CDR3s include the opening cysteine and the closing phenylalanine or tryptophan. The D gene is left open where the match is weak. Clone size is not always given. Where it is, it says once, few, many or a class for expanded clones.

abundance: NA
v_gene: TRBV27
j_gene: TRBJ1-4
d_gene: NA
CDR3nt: TGTGCCAGCAGGCCTCAGGGGTATGAAAAACTGTTTTTT
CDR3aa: CASRPQGYEKLFF

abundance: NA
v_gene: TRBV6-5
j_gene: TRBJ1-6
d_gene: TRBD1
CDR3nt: TGTGCCAGCAGTCCGGGGACAGGGGATAATTCACCCCTCCACTTT
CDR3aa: CASSPGTGDNSPLHF

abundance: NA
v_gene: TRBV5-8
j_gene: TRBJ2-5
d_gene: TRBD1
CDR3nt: TGTGCCAGCAGCTTGGGACAGGGGTTCGAGACCCAGTACTTC
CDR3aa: CASSLGQGFETQYF

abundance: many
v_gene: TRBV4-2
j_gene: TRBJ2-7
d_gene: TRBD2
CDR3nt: TGTGCCAGCAGCCTTCAGGGGTCTAGCGGGAGCTACGAGCAGTACTTC
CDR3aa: CASSLQGSSGSYEQYF

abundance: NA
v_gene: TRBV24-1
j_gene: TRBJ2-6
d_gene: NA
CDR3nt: TGTGCCACCAGTAAGTCAACACACTCTGGGGCCAACGTCCTGACTTTC
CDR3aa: CATSKSTHSGANVLTF

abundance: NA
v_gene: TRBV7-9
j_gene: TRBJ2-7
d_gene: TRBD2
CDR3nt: TGTGCCAGCAGCCCGAGGGGGACTAGCGGGACGAGCTCCTACGAGCAGTACTTC
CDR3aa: CASSPRGTSGTSSYEQYF

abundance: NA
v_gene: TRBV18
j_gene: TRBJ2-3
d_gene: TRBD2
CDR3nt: TGTGCCAGCTCACCACAAGCGGGGAGCACAGATACGCAGTATTTT
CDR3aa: CASSPQAGSTDTQYF

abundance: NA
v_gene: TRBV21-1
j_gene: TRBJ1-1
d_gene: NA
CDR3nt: TGTGCCAGCAGCAAAGCGCTCCTCCGACGGAAGGGGGCCCCTTGGGGCACTGAAGCTTTCTTT
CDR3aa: CASSKALLRRKGAPWGTEAFF

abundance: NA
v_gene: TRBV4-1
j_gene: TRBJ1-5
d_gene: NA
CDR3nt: TGCGCCAGCAGCCACGCCTTGTCTGAGCAGCCCCAGCATTTT
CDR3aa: CASSHALSEQPQHF

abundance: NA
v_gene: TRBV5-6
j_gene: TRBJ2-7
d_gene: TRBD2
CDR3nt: TGTGCCAGCAGCCTGGGAGGGAGCTCCTACGAGCAGTACTTC
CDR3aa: CASSLGGSSYEQYF

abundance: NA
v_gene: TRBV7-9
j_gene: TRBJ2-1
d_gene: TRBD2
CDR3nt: TGTGCCAGCGGGGTAGCGGGTTACAATGAGCAGTTCTTC
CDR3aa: CASGVAGYNEQFF

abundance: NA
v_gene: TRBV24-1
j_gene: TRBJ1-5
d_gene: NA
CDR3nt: TGTGCCACCAGTGATTTCGAGGAGGGGTCTAATCAGCCCCAGCATTTT
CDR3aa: CATSDFEEGSNQPQHF

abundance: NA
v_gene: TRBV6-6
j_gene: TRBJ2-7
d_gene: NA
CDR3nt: TGTGCCAGCAGTTACCCGCGGGTGAGCTCCTACGAGCAGTACTTC
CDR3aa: CASSYPRVSSYEQYF

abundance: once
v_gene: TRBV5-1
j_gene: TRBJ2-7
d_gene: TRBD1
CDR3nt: TGCGCCAGCAGCTTCGACAGGGGCCACGAGCAGTACTTC
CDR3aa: CASSFDRGHEQYF

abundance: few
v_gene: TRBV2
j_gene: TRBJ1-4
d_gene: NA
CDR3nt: TGTGCCAGCAGTGGGGAGGAGTCAACTAATGAAAAACTGTTTTTT
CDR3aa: CASSGEESTNEKLFF

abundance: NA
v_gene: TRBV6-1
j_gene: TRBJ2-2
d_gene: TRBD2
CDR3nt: TGTGCCAGCAGTGAAGCCAAGAGACTAGCGGGCCCCTGGGGAAACACCGGGGAGCTGTTTTTT
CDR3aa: CASSEAKRLAGPWGNTGELFF

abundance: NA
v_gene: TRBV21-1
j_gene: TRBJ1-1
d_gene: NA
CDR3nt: TGTGCCAGAAAAGGGGACACTTACACTGAAGCTTTCTTT
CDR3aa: CARKGDTYTEAFF

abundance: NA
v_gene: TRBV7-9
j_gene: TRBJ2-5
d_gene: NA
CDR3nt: TGTGCCAGCAGCTTAGGGGGGACTGGGGAGACCCAGTACTTC
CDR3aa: CASSLGGTGETQYF

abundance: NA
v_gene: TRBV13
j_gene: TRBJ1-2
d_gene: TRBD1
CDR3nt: TGTGCCAGCAGCTCATACCCTGGGGACAGGGGATTCTATGGCTACACCTTC
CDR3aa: CASSSYPGDRGFYGYTF

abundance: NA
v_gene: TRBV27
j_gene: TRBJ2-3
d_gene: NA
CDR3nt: TGTGCCAGCAGACTAGGATTACTCGGCACAGATACGCAGTATTTT
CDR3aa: CASRLGLLGTDTQYF

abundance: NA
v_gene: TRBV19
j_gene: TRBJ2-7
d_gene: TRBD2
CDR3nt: TGTGCCAGAGTTGAGCGGGATCAGGCCTCCTACGAGCAGTACTTC
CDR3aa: CARVERDQASYEQYF

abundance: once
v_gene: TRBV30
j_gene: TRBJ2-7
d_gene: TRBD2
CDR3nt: TGTGCCTGGAGAAAAGCGGGAGAGTACTACGAGCAGTACTTC
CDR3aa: CAWRKAGEYYEQYF

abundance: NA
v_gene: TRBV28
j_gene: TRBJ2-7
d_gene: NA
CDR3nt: TGTGCCAGCAGCCTCGCCGGGGGAAGGACGGGGGAGCAGTACTTC
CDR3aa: CASSLAGGRTGEQYF

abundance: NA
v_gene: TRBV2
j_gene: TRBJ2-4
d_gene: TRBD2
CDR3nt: TGTGCCAGCAGTGGACTAGCGGAGTACAAAAACATTCAGTACTTC
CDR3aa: CASSGLAEYKNIQYF

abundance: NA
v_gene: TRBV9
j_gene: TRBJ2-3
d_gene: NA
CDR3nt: TGTGCCAGCAGCGTAGGTATAGCTACTAGCACAGATACGCAGTATTTT
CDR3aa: CASSVGIATSTDTQYF

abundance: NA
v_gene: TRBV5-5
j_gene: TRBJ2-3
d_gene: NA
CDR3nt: TGTGCCAGCAGCTTGACTACGCTGCTTAGCACAGATACGCAGTATTTT
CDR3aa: CASSLTTLLSTDTQYF

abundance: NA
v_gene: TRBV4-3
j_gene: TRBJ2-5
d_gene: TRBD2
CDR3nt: TGCGCCAGCAGCCAGGGAGGACTAGGGGCGGAGACCCAGTACTTC
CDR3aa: CASSQGGLGAETQYF

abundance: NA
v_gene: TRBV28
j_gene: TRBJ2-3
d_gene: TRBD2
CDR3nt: TGTGCCAGCAGTTTTACGGGAGGAATGGGCACAGATACGCAGTATTTT
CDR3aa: CASSFTGGMGTDTQYF

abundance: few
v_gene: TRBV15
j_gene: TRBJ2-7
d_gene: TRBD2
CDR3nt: TGTGCCACCAGCCCTACCCGACTAGCGGGAGACCACGAGCAGTACTTC
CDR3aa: CATSPTRLAGDHEQYF

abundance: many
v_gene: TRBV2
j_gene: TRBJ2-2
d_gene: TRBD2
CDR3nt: TGTGCCAGCAGTAAAGCGGGAGTGGACACCGGGGAGCTGTTTTTT
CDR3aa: CASSKAGVDTGELFF

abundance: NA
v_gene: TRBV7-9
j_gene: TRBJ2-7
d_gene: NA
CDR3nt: TGTGCCAGCAGCTTAGCGCTGGAGGGGGGGTTCTACGAGCAGTACTTC
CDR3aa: CASSLALEGGFYEQYF

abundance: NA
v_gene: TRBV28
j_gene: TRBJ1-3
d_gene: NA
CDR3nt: TGTGCCAGCAGTTTAGGAGGAATTGGAAACACCATATATTTT
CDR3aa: CASSLGGIGNTIYF

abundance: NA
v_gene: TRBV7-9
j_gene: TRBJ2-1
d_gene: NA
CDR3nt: TGTGCCAGCAGCTCCCCTGCTAGCCGGATGTTCAATGAGCAGTTCTTC
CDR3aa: CASSSPASRMFNEQFF

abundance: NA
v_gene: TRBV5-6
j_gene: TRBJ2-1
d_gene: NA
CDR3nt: TGTGCCAGCAGCTTGACCGGGGGCTCCTACAATGAGCAGTTCTTC
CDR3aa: CASSLTGGSYNEQFF

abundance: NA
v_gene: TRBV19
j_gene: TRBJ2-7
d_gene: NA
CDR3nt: TGTGCCAGTAGTATTGGGACTCACTCCTACGAGCAGTACTTC
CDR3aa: CASSIGTHSYEQYF

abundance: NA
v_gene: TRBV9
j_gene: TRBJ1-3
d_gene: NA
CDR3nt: TGTGCCAGCAGCGCCCGGGGGGGAAACACCATATATTTT
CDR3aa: CASSARGGNTIYF

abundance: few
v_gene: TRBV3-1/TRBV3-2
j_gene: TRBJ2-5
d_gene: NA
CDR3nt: TGTGCCAGCAGCCAAGATATAATGACGGGAGAGGCCCAAGAGACCCAGTACTTC
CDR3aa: CASSQDIMTGEAQETQYF

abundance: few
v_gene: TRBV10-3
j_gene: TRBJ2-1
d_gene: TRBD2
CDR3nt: TGTGCCATCAGTGAGGTAGGACTAGCGGGAGTGATTGAGCAGTTCTTC
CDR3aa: CAISEVGLAGVIEQFF

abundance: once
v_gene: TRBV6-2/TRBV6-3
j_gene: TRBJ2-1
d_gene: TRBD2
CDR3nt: TGTGCCAGCAGTTCCCCGGGACTAGCGGAATACAATGAGCAGTTCTTC
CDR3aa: CASSSPGLAEYNEQFF

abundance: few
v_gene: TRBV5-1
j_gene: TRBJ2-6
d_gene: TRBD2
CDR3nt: TGCGCCAGCAGCGAGGGACTAGCGGCAGCCTCTGGGGCCAACGTCCTGACTTTC
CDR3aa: CASSEGLAAASGANVLTF

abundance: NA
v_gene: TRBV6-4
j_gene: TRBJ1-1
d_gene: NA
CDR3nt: TGTGCCAGCAGTGACTCGGGGGGTAACACTGAAGCTTTCTTT
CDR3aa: CASSDSGGNTEAFF

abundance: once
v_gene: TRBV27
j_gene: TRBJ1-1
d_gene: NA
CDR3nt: TGTGCCAGCAGTCTCCGGAGGGGGGGCAGCGCTGAAGCTTTCTTT
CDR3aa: CASSLRRGGSAEAFF

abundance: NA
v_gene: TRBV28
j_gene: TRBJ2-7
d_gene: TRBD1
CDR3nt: TGTGCCAGCAGTACATCGGGACAGGGGCGCTACGAGCAGTACTTC
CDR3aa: CASSTSGQGRYEQYF

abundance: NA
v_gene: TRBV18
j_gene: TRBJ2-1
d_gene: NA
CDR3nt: TGTGCCAGCTCACCACTTGTAGCTCGCGAGCAGTTCTTC
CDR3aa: CASSPLVAREQFF

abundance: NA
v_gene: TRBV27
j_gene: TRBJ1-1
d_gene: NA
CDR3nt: TGTGCCAGCAGGGGGACTCAGGATACTGAAGCTTTCTTT
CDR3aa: CASRGTQDTEAFF

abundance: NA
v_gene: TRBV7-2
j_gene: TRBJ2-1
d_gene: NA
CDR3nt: TGTGCCAGCAGCTTAAGTGGAACCCTAGGTTCCTACAATGAGCAGTTCTTC
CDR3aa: CASSLSGTLGSYNEQFF

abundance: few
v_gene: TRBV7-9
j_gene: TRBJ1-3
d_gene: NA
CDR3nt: TGTGCCAGCAGCTTAGTCGGGACTCAGGAGGACACCATATATTTT
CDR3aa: CASSLVGTQEDTIYF

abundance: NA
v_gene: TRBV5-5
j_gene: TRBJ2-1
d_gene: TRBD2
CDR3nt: TGTGCCAGCAGCCCTCCCGTACTCGCGGGAGGGCTCAATGAGCAGTTCTTC
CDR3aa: CASSPPVLAGGLNEQFF

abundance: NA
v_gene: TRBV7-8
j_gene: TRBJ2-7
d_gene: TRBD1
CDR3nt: TGTGCCAGCAGCCGGGCGGGCAGGGGGCAATACGAGCAGTACTTC
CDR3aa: CASSRAGRGQYEQYF

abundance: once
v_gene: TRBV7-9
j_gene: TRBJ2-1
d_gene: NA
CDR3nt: TGTGCCAGCAGCGTACTAGGCCGGGGTACGGGTGAGCAGTTCTTC
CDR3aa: CASSVLGRGTGEQFF

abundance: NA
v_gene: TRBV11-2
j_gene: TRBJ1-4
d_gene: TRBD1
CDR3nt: TGTGCCAGCAGCCGAATTGGGACAGGTTTAAATGAAAAACTGTTTTTT
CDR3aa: CASSRIGTGLNEKLFF